This T cell receptor beta chain came from a study of T-cell reconstitution after alpha-beta-depleted transplantation in children. Findings of the study overall: Day-60 TCRbeta diversity that was high in some patients was derived from surviving recipient T cells and thymic progenitors. Most T-cell counts and diversity one year after the transplant came from T cells that were newly produced.

Trimming shortened V by 10 bases and J by 5 bases, and 20 bases separated the two germline ends. Germline V gene sequence: CDR1 MDHEN, CDR2 SYDVKM. The CDR3 loop spans 14 amino acids. A library of TCRbeta sequences, prepared with unique molecular identifiers, was generated. TCRdb reprocessed the PCR reads via MiXCR and lists one record per CDR3 protein. The sample carries approximately 6,200 distinct CDR3 sequences, 14% to 15% recorded once. As regards this clonotype: Its cognate antigen is unknown.

The chain uses TRBV28 and TRBJ1-2; no reliable D call. The source was PBMCs, collected before TCRalphabeta/CD19-depleted stem cell transplant. This receptor was taken from a boy aged 5-17 years with acute lymphoblastic leukemia, due to receive a stem cell transplant. CDR3 DNA sequence: TGTGCCATGAGCCCCACGGGAGCGTGGTATGGCTACACCTTC. This encodes CAMSPTGAWYGYTF.